The 4 T cell receptor beta chains reported below all come from one sample, sequenced in a study of technical replicates of blood from several donors. Assay: immunoSEQ multiplex PCR; the TCRdb copy retains only in-frame clones and omits some. Altogether tens of thousands of clones are present, roughly 98% being singletons, with the ten largest covering approximately 0.17%. The sample was T cells isolated from PBMCs. The receptors here all came from a human donor in good health.

This chain links TRBV20-1 with TRBJ1-3; D is undetermined. The length of the CDR3 is 11 residues. V lost 2 bases and J lost 3, with 2 bases in between. The germline CDR1 and CDR2 sequences are DFQATT and SNEGSKA (reference sequence). For the CDR3, the DNA is TGCAGTGCTAGACGTGGAAACACCATATATTTT. Translating gives CSARRGNTIYF.

V usage is TRBV7-9 and J usage is TRBJ2-7; D remains unclear. This CDR3 is built from 13 residues. The germline V gene encodes CDR1 SEHNR and CDR2 FQNEAQ (reference sequence). Trimming shortened V by 1 base and J by 2 bases, and 6 bases separated the two germline ends. The CDR3 region has the DNA TGTGCCAGCAGCTTAGGATCTACCTACGAGCAGTACTTC. As protein: CASSLGSTYEQYF.

The chain has TRBV6-1 and TRBJ2-7; TRBD1 aligns across 9 bases. With 0 bases clipped from V and 3 bases from J, the junction kept 15 bases outside the gene matches. This CDR3 region has 19 residues. The germline CDR1 and CDR2 sequences are MNHNS and SASEGT. Here the CDR3 DNA reads TGTGCCAGCAGTGAAGCCTCCTTTCATCGGGGACAGGGAGTCTACGAGCAGTACTTC. It is translated as CASSEASFHRGQGVYEQYF.

This chain uses TRBV13 with TRBJ1-2; a weak D match, TRBD1 (6 bases). Trimming shortened V by 5 bases and J by 4 bases, and 14 bases separated the two germline ends. The CDR3 totals 14 residues. CDR1 and CDR2 (germline): PRHDT, FYEKMQ (reference sequence). The CDR3 DNA sequence: TGTGCCAGCAGCGTACCCAGGGGCGCCTATGGCTACACCTTC. Residues: CASSVPRGAYGYTF.